This TCR beta chain was captured in a study of blood T cell repertoires in COVID-19. The overall study: Sources were T cells, B-cell-depleted T cells, or PBMCs; the material itself was cDNA or gDNA.

The CDR3 extends over 13 amino acids. The V gene's germline CDR1 is SGHDN and CDR2 FVKESK. V was pared by 3 bases and J by 2 bases, with 0 bases of the junction left unmatched. Generated by immunoSEQ multiplex PCR, the TCRdb table keeps only in-frame clones and is missing some. The data show a few hundred thousand clones, with around nine tenths seen just once and 3% held by the top ten. Sequenced material: peripheral blood. The chain combines TRBV14 with TRBJ2-7; 8 bases match TRBD2. This sequence was found in a human donor in a cohort sampled during active COVID-19. CDR3 sequence (DNA): TGTGCCAGCAGCCAGGGACTAGCCTACGAGCAGTACTTC. Encoded protein: CASSQGLAYEQYF. Full variable domain (outside the CDR3, taken from reference TRBV14 and TRBJ2-7): EAGVTQFPSHSVIEKGQTVTLRCDPISGHDNLYWYRRVMGKEIKFLLHFVKESKQDESGMPNNRFLAERTGGTYSTLKVQPAELEDSGVYFCASSQGLAYEQYFGPGTRLTVT.